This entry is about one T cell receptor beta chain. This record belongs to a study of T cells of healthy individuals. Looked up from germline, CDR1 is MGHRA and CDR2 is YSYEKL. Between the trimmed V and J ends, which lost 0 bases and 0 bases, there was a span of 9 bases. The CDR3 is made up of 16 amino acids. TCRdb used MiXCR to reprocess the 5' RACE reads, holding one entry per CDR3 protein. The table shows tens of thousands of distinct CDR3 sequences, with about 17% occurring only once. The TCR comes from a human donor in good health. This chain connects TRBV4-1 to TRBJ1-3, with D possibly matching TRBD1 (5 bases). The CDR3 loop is CASSQDSGYSGNTIYF. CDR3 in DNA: TGCGCCAGCAGCCAAGATTCAGGGTACTCTGGAAACACCATATATTTT.